This TCR beta chain stems from a study of blood T cell repertoires in COVID-19. The CDR3 covers 17 residues. Between the trimmed V and J ends, which lost 2 bases and 4 bases, there was a span of 18 bases. Germline CDR1 LGHNA, CDR2 YSLEER. Generated by immunoSEQ multiplex PCR, the TCRdb table keeps only in-frame clones and is missing some. Of around 140,000 clones detected, about 86% appear once; the ten largest clones hold approximately 8.3%. The origin of this receptor is a woman in her fifties or sixties with acute or convalescent COVID-19. Specimen: peripheral blood. The rearrangement links TRBV4-3 to TRBJ1-3, with D possibly TRBD1 on 5 matching bases. CDR3 loop: CASSQRGVGGEGNTIYF. Here the CDR3 DNA reads TGCGCCAGCAGCCAACGAGGAGTGGGGGGAGAAGGAAACACCATATATTTT.